The rows below give T cell receptor beta chains drawn from one sample of a study of blood T cell repertoires in COVID-19. Here immunoSEQ multiplex PCR was the method, and the copy in TCRdb shows in-frame clones only, minus some. The table lists 12,000 to 15,000 clones, around 75% of them singletons. The specimen was peripheral blood. The receptors were sampled from a man in his fifties or sixties with acute or convalescent COVID-19. Each CDR3 is given with its conserved first and last residue. A D gene is named only where the DNA matches it firmly. Rows give clone size only sometimes, using once, few, many, or a class for an expanded clone.

>NA|TRBV7-2|TRBJ2-1|NA
TGTGCCAGCAGCTCCTGGGCGGTAAGCGGTCGCGGTGAGCAGTTCTTC
CASSSWAVSGRGEQFF
>TRBD1|TRBV7-9|TRBJ1-2|NA
TGTGCCAGCAGCTGGACAGGCCCCTATGGCTACACCTTC
CASSWTGPYGYTF
>NA|TRBV5-8|TRBJ1-4|NA
TGTGCCAGCAGCTTAGTGAGACAAGATGAAAAACTGTTTTTT
CASSLVRQDEKLFF
>TRBD2|TRBV11-3|TRBJ2-1|NA
TGTGCCAGCAGCTCCGGACTAGCGGGGGTCCATGAGCAGTTCTTC
CASSSGLAGVHEQFF
>TRBD1|TRBV30|TRBJ1-2|few
TGTGCCTGGAGTGTAGAGGGGGCGTACTTAAACTATGGCTACACCTTC
CAWSVEGAYLNYGYTF
>TRBD1|TRBV28|TRBJ1-2|NA
TGTGCCAGCAGCCGGGACAGGACATATGGCTACACCTTC
CASSRDRTYGYTF
>NA|TRBV18|TRBJ1-1|NA
TGTGCCAGCTCACCATCCCGGGGAAAGGACACTGAAGCTTTCTTT
CASSPSRGKDTEAFF
>TRBD1|TRBV18|TRBJ2-2|once
TGTGCCAGCTCACCTTTTCGGGACAGGGGAACCGGGGAGCTGTTTTTT
CASSPFRDRGTGELFF
>NA|TRBV4-3|TRBJ1-4|NA
TGCGCCAGCAGCCAAGATACTGCTTCTAATGAAAAACTGTTTTTT
CASSQDTASNEKLFF
>NA|TRBV7-2|TRBJ2-7|NA
TGTGCCAGCAGCTTAGCAAGGACAAGGGACAACGAGCAGTACTTC
CASSLARTRDNEQYF
>NA|TRBV6-1|TRBJ2-3|NA
TGTGCCAGCAGTGATAAAGATACGCAGTATTTT
CASSDKDTQYF
>NA|TRBV19|TRBJ1-3|NA
TGTGCCAGTAGCATCACAGGTTCTGGAAACACCATATATTTT
CASSITGSGNTIYF
>NA|TRBV3-1/TRBV3-2|TRBJ1-2|NA
TGTGCCAGCAGCCATCGGGACACGAACTATGGCTACACCTTC
CASSHRDTNYGYTF
>NA|TRBV4-3|TRBJ2-6|NA
TGCGCCAGCAGCCAAGACGCGGCCTCTGGGGCCAACGTCCTGACTTTC
CASSQDAASGANVLTF
>TRBD1|TRBV5-1|TRBJ1-6|NA
TGCGCCAGCAGCCAGGGACAGGGTTATTCACCCCTCCACTTT
CASSQGQGYSPLHF
>TRBD2|TRBV5-6|TRBJ2-1|NA
TGTGCCAGCAGCTGGCCCAGCGGGGGTTACTCCGACAATGAGCAGTTCTTC
CASSWPSGGYSDNEQFF
>TRBD1|TRBV19|TRBJ2-2|NA
TGTGCCAGTATAGAGGGGGCGGGCACCGGGGAGCTGTTTTTT
CASIEGAGTGELFF
>TRBD2|TRBV28|TRBJ2-7|NA
TGTGCCAGCAGTAAAGATCTCTTAGCGGGGATATCCTACGAGCAGTACTTC
CASSKDLLAGISYEQYF
>NA|TRBV27|TRBJ2-2|medium-sized
TGTGCCAGCACTAAGAACACCGGGGAGCTGTTTTTT
CASTKNTGELFF
>NA|TRBV5-5|TRBJ2-4|NA
TGTGCCAGCAGCTTCGGTTTCCGGGTCGAGGCCAAAAACATTCAGTACTTC
CASSFGFRVEAKNIQYF